What follows are 32 T cell receptor beta chains derived from one specimen sequenced in a study of cytomegalovirus exposure and HLA in healthy donors. The PCR used 60 Vbeta and 13 Jbeta primers. The protocol was immunoSEQ multiplex PCR, while the TCRdb copy is restricted to in-frame clones and leaves out a portion. The sample includes approximately 37,000 clones, roughly 82% of them seen just once. Sequenced: PBMCs. Receptor source: a woman younger than 30 in good health and CMV-seropositive.

The chain employs TRBV27 and TRBJ2-7, with a tentative D call TRBD2 (5 bases). Trimming pared 6 bases from V and 5 bases from J, leaving 14 bases between. The CDR3 covers 13 residues. Germline-derived CDR1 and CDR2 are MNHEY and SMNVEV (reference sequence). CDR3 loop: CASSPDFPHEQYF. In DNA form, the CDR3 reads TGTGCCAGCAGCCCGGACTTCCCCCACGAGCAGTACTTC.

This chain uses TRBV27 with TRBJ1-2; TRBD1 is a possible D gene (6 bases). Germline CDR1 MNHEY, CDR2 SMNVEV (reference sequence). The germline V and J ends were trimmed by 6 bases and 4 bases, with 18 bases remaining between them. The CDR3 spans 15 residues. Here the CDR3 reads CASSIAGAALYGYTF. The CDR3 DNA is TGTGCCAGCAGCATCGCAGGGGCAGCCCTCTATGGCTACACCTTC.

The gene calls are TRBV19 and TRBJ1-1; the D gene is possibly TRBD1 (5 bases). Deletions cut 6 bases from V and 1 base from J, with 9 bases between. The CDR3 totals 13 residues. Looked up from germline, CDR1 is LNHDA and CDR2 is SQIVND (reference sequence). The CDR3 region is CASRRGANTEAFF. DNA for the CDR3: TGTGCCAGTAGAAGGGGCGCGAACACTGAAGCTTTCTTT.

This sequence joins TRBV5-6 and TRBJ2-4, with TRBD2 as a possible D gene (7 bases). The CDR3 spans 17 residues. Germline CDR1 reads SGHDT; CDR2 reads YYEEEE. V gave up 4 bases and J gave up 0 bases, with 17 bases separating them. The CDR3 loop is CASSPAWGGIAKNIQYF. DNA for the CDR3: TGTGCCAGCAGCCCCGCGTGGGGGGGCATAGCCAAAAACATTCAGTACTTC.

The rearrangement uses TRBV9 and TRBJ2-3; 10 positions match TRBD1. The CDR3 runs to 16 residues. CDR1 is SGDLS and CDR2 is YYNGEE in the germline V gene. Losses at the gene ends were 1 base for V and 2 bases for J; bases not matched to a gene: 4. CDR3 coding DNA: TGTGCCAGCAGCGTACAGGGACAGGGGAACACAGATACGCAGTATTTT. Protein: CASSVQGQGNTDTQYF.

The chain couples TRBV14 to TRBJ2-7, with D perhaps TRBD2 (6 bases). From germline, CDR1 is SGHDN and CDR2 FVKESK. The CDR3 extends over 13 amino acids. Trimming took off 4 bases at V and 2 bases at J, with 9 bases between the two ends. The CDR3 DNA reads TGTGCCAGCAGCCTAGCGGCCGCCTACGAGCAGTACTTC. Its translation: CASSLAAAYEQYF. The full variable domain, its missing parts supplied by reference TRBV14 and TRBJ2-7, is EAGVTQFPSHSVIEKGQTVTLRCDPISGHDNLYWYRRVMGKEIKFLLHFVKESKQDESGMPNNRFLAERTGGTYSTLKVQPAELEDSGVYFCASSLAAAYEQYFGPGTRLTVT.

This rearrangement joins TRBV7-2 to TRBJ2-5; 7 bases fit TRBD2. Trimming cost V 7 bases and J 1 base; bases outside gene matches: 15. The CDR3 consists of 17 residues. The germline gives CDR1 SGHTA, CDR2 FQGNSA. CDR3 nucleotides: TGTGCCAGCACCAAATCGACTAGCAGGCTAGCCCAAGAGACCCAGTACTTC. This codes for CASTKSTSRLAQETQYF.

This chain's CDR3 is CASSAGGGTGTDTQYF. CDR3 coding DNA: TGTGCCAGCAGCGCCGGAGGTGGGACAGGGACAGATACGCAGTATTTT. The gene calls are TRBV9 and TRBJ2-3; 9 nucleotides match TRBD1. Germline-derived CDR1 and CDR2 are SGDLS and YYNGEE. There are 16 residues in the CDR3. J gave up 3 bases and V 3 bases, and 8 bases lay outside the gene matches. The full variable domain, in which reference TRBV9 and TRBJ2-3 provide the parts outside the CDR3, is DSGVTQTPKHLITATGQRVTLRCSPRSGDLSVYWYQQSLDQGLQFLIQYYNGEERAKGNILERFSAQQFPDLHSELNLSSLELGDSALYFCASSAGGGTGTDTQYFGPGTRLTVL.

The J gene is TRBJ2-1, the V gene TRBV9, with TRBD1 matching over 10 bases. CDR1 is SGDLS and CDR2 is YYNGEE in the germline V gene. CDR3 length: 16 residues. The V segment lost 0 bases and the J segment 8 bases; nucleotides outside the gene matches: 8. The CDR3 nucleotides read TGTGCCAGCAGCGTAGACCCCGGGACAGGGGCCCATGAGCAGTTCTTC. Translating gives CASSVDPGTGAHEQFF.

This clone was seen just once. This rearrangement joins TRBV10-3 to TRBJ2-1; 9 bases line up with TRBD1. CDR3 length equals 16 residues. V shed 3 bases, J shed 4 bases, and the junction held 7 bases outside the gene matches. Germline values: CDR1 ENHRY, CDR2 SYGVKD. The CDR3 loop reads CAISDGQGMGYNEQFF. CDR3 bases: TGTGCCATCAGTGACGGACAGGGGATGGGGTACAATGAGCAGTTCTTC.

The sample holds a few counts of this clone. This rearrangement joins TRBV4-3 to TRBJ2-5; 7 nucleotides agree with TRBD2. The germline V gene encodes CDR1 LGHNA and CDR2 YSLEER. The trim removed 3 bases at V and 4 bases at J, leaving 8 bases unmatched. The CDR3 has 15 amino acids. CDR3 in DNA: TGCGCCAGCAGCCAGTTAGCGGGCCTCGCAGAGACCCAGTACTTC. Protein sequence: CASSQLAGLAETQYF.

The chain has TRBV4-2 and TRBJ1-2, with D unresolved. Deletions cut 0 bases from V and 0 bases from J, with 11 bases between. This CDR3 has 16 amino acids. CDR1 and CDR2 from the germline V gene are LGHNA and YNFKEQ. CDR3 amino acids: CASSQESGGSNYGYTF. The CDR3 bases are TGTGCCAGCAGCCAAGAGTCCGGCGGATCTAACTATGGCTACACCTTC.

The CDR3 nucleotides read TGTGCCAGCAGTTTTCATGAGGGGACAGGATCCTACGAGCAGTACTTC. This gives the protein CASSFHEGTGSYEQYF. The V and J genes are TRBV28 and TRBJ2-7; 8 bases map to TRBD1. V dropped 3 bases and J dropped 1; count of bases not matched to a gene: 8. This CDR3 comprises 16 residues. From germline, CDR1 is MDHEN and CDR2 SYDVKM. The whole variable domain, filled in from reference TRBV28 and TRBJ2-7, reads DVKVTQSSRYLVKRTGEKVFLECVQDMDHENMFWYRQDPGLGLRLIYFSYDVKMKEKGDIPEGYSVSREKKERFSLILESASTNQTSMYLCASSFHEGTGSYEQYFGPGTRLTVT.

V gene TRBV11-3 combines with J gene TRBJ2-7, with unresolved D. This CDR3 contains 11 residues. Per germline, CDR1 SGHNT and CDR2 YENEEA. V lost 5 bases and J lost 3, with 5 bases in between. In DNA, the CDR3 is TGTGCCAGCAGCGTTAGCTACGAGCAGTACTTC. Its translation: CASSVSYEQYF.

In this sample, this clone turned up once. The chain is built from TRBV19 and TRBJ1-1, with a tentative D call TRBD1 (6 bases). Trimming stripped 6 bases from V and 3 bases from J, with 20 bases between. The germline gives CDR1 LNHDA, CDR2 SQIVND (reference sequence). This CDR3 has 16 amino acids. Written as DNA, the CDR3 is TGTGCCAGTAGCCGTAGAGGGGAGAGACAGGACACTGAAGCTTTCTTT. Amino acid sequence: CASSRRGERQDTEAFF.

The rearrangement uses TRBV15 and TRBJ1-4; D is uncertain. Germline-derived CDR1 and CDR2 are LNHNV and YYDKDF (reference sequence). V lost 3 bases, J lost 6 bases, and 5 bases lay in between. This CDR3 spans 12 amino acids. The CDR3 loop reads CATSRRDEKLFF. The CDR3 DNA reads as TGTGCCACCAGCAGGCGAGATGAAAAACTGTTTTTT. Looking up the rest from reference TRBV15 and TRBJ1-4 gives the full variable domain: DAMVIQNPRYQVTQFGKPVTLSCSQTLNHNVMYWYQQKSSQAPKLLFHYYDKDFNNEADTPDNFQSRRPNTSFCFLDIRSPGLGDTAMYLCATSRRDEKLFFGSGTQLSVL.

The V and J genes are TRBV7-9 and TRBJ1-2, with TRBD1 matching 7 bases. The CDR3 totals 13 residues. CDR1 is SEHNR, CDR2 FQNEAQ, per germline (reference sequence). V lost 5 bases and J lost 6; bases outside the gene matches: 6. CDR3 coding DNA: TGTGCCAGCAGCCACCAAGGACAGGATGGCTACACCTTC. Its translation is CASSHQGQDGYTF. Full variable domain (remainder filled in from reference TRBV7-9 and TRBJ1-2): DTGVSQNPRHKITKRGQNVTFRCDPISEHNRLYWYRQTLGQGPEFLTYFQNEAQLEKSRLLSDRFSAERPKGSFSTLEIQRTEQGDSAMYLCASSHQGQDGYTFGSGTRLTVV.

A few counts support this clone. The CDR3 here is CASSGTITDTQYF. The DNA for the CDR3 is TGTGCCAGCAGTGGTACTATCACAGATACGCAGTATTTT. This rearrangement joins TRBV25-1 to TRBJ2-3; unclear D gene. The V and J ends lost 4 bases and 2 bases respectively, with 7 bases between them. The CDR3 sequence is 13 residues long. The germline CDR1 and CDR2 sequences are MGHDK and SYGVNS.

V is TRBV27 and J is TRBJ2-3; 9 nucleotides line up with TRBD2. V trimming: 5 bases; J trimming: 4 bases; junction bases outside the gene matches: 10. There are 16 residues in the CDR3. Germline CDR1 is MNHEY and CDR2 is SMNVEV (reference sequence). CDR3 nucleotide sequence: TGTGCCAGCAGTGGTTCGGGCGGGGGGGCCCCAGATACGCAGTATTTT. Translated: CASSGSGGGAPDTQYF.

The chain has TRBV9 and TRBJ2-1; 8 nucleotides agree with TRBD1. This CDR3 contains 15 residues. V was clipped by 4 bases and J by 5 bases; unmatched bases: 8. Germline CDR1 SGDLS, CDR2 YYNGEE. The CDR3 here is CASSPRTGPDNEQFF. In nucleotides, the CDR3 is TGTGCCAGCAGCCCACGGACAGGGCCGGACAATGAGCAGTTCTTC. Using reference TRBV9 and TRBJ2-1 for the parts outside the CDR3, the full variable domain is DSGVTQTPKHLITATGQRVTLRCSPRSGDLSVYWYQQSLDQGLQFLIQYYNGEERAKGNILERFSAQQFPDLHSELNLSSLELGDSALYFCASSPRTGPDNEQFFGPGTRLTVL.

This clone was seen a few times. V usage is TRBV6-1 and J usage is TRBJ1-2; no definite D call. The CDR3 has 13 amino acids. Germline CDR1 MNHNS, CDR2 SASEGT. V lost 1 base to trimming and J lost 5 bases, with 8 bases between them. The CDR3 sequence: CASSEGEPYGYTF. DNA for the CDR3: TGTGCCAGCAGTGAAGGGGAGCCATATGGCTACACCTTC.

The gene calls are TRBV15 and TRBJ1-1; 7 bases fit TRBD1. This CDR3 spans 14 amino acids. V shed 5 bases, J shed 5 bases, and the junction held 8 bases outside the gene matches. Germline V gene data show CDR1 as LNHNV and CDR2 as YYDKDF (reference sequence). The CDR3 here is CATSPSGGRTEAFF. The CDR3 DNA is TGTGCCACCAGCCCCTCAGGGGGGAGGACTGAAGCTTTCTTT.

The chain employs TRBV5-4 and TRBJ2-5; D perhaps matches TRBD2 (6 bases). Deletions cut 1 base from V and 5 bases from J, with 15 bases between. The CDR3 consists of 15 residues. The germline CDR1 and CDR2 sequences are SGHNT and YYREEE (reference sequence). The CDR3 region is CASSLRGRESETQYF. The DNA of the CDR3 is TGTGCCAGCAGCTTGCGTGGACGGGAGTCGGAGACCCAGTACTTC.

V and J are TRBV2 and TRBJ1-6; D uncertain. The CDR3 is made up of 12 amino acids. V lost 7 bases to trimming and J lost 6 bases, with 7 bases between them. Germline CDR1 reads SNHLY; CDR2 reads FYNNEI. CDR3 residues: CASTRPNSPLHF. Here the CDR3 DNA reads TGTGCCAGCACGCGCCCTAATTCACCCCTCCACTTT.

This clone occurred once. V is TRBV7-9 and J is TRBJ2-3; 11 bases agree with TRBD1. The CDR3 runs to 16 residues. Germline loops: CDR1 SEHNR, CDR2 FQNEAQ (reference sequence). V shed 5 bases, J shed 4 bases, and the junction held 8 bases outside the gene matches. The CDR3 DNA reads as TGTGCCAGCAGCCGTATAGGACAGGGGGCGGCAGATACGCAGTATTTT. This encodes CASSRIGQGAADTQYF.

The rearrangement joins TRBV6-1 to TRBJ2-1; TRBD2 matches at 7 bases. The J segment lost 7 bases and the V segment lost 2 bases, leaving 11 bases of the junction unmatched. The CDR3 covers 16 residues. CDR1 and CDR2 from the germline V gene are MNHNS and SASEGT. The CDR3 sequence is CASSEMGTIYPNEQFF. The CDR3 region has the DNA TGTGCCAGCAGTGAAATGGGGACTATTTACCCGAATGAGCAGTTCTTC.

The chain combines TRBV2 with TRBJ2-7; 7 bases agree with TRBD2. The CDR3 spans 17 residues. Germline V lookup: CDR1 SNHLY, CDR2 FYNNEI. V was clipped by 1 base and J by 2 bases; unmatched bases: 11. In DNA form, the CDR3 reads TGTGCCAGCAGTGAAGTCCGTCCGCCTAGCGGTACCTACGAGCAGTACTTC. It translates to CASSEVRPPSGTYEQYF.

This chain links TRBV4-2 with TRBJ1-6, with 9 bases matching TRBD1. Germline V lookup: CDR1 LGHNA, CDR2 YNFKEQ. The V and J ends lost 0 bases and 7 bases, in that order; junction bases with no gene match: 10. The CDR3 runs 18 residues. The DNA of the CDR3 is TGTGCCAGCAGCCAAGACCCGGGCGGGGACAGGGAAAATTCACCCCTCCACTTT. Its translation is CASSQDPGGDRENSPLHF.

CDR3 sequence reads: CASSLASSALEAFF. Written as DNA, the CDR3 is TGTGCCAGCAGCTTAGCTAGCTCTGCCCTTGAAGCTTTCTTT. This chain connects TRBV7-6 to TRBJ1-1; D is unresolved. V gave up 0 bases and J gave up 7 bases, with 12 bases separating them. The CDR3 has 14 amino acids. CDR1 and CDR2 from the germline V gene are SGHVS and FNYEAQ.

The CDR3 loop reads CASSDSPNTEAFF. The CDR3 DNA reads as TGTGCCAGCAGTGATAGTCCGAACACTGAAGCTTTCTTT. The gene calls are TRBV6-4 and TRBJ1-1; D is ambiguous. Trimming pared 3 bases from V and 1 base from J, leaving 6 bases between. The length of the CDR3 is 13 residues. Germline-derived CDR1 and CDR2 are MRHNA and SNTAGT.

For the CDR3, the DNA is TGTGCCAGCCCGTCAGGGGACCGGTACAGGGGGAGCAATCAGCCCCAGCATTTT. As protein: CASPSGDRYRGSNQPQHF. The rearrangement links TRBV5-8 to TRBJ1-5; 8 bases are a match to TRBD1. V dropped 7 bases and J dropped 1; count of bases not matched to a gene: 16. CDR1 is SGHTS and CDR2 is YDEGEE in the germline V gene. The CDR3 runs to 18 residues.

The genes are TRBV7-3 and TRBJ2-3; 8 nucleotides align to TRBD1. The CDR3 runs 13 residues. CDR1 is SGHTA, CDR2 FQGTGA, per germline. With 5 bases clipped from V and 5 bases from J, the junction kept 3 bases outside the gene matches. CDR3 coding DNA: TGTGCCAGCAGCCCAGACAGGGGAGATACGCAGTATTTT. Amino acid sequence: CASSPDRGDTQYF.